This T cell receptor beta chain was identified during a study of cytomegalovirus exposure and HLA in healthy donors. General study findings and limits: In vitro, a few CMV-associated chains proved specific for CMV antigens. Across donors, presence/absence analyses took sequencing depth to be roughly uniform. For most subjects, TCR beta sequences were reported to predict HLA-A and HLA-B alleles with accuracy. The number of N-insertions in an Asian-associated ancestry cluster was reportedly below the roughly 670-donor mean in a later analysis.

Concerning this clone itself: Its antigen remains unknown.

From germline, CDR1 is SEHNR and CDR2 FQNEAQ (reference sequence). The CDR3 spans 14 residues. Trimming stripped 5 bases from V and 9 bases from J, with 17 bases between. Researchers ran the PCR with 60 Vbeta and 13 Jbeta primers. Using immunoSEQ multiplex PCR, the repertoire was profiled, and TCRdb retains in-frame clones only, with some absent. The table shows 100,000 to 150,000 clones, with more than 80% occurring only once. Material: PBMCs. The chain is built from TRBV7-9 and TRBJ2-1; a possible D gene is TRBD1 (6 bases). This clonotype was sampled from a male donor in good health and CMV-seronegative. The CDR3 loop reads CASSQDRMAVEQFF. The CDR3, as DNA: TGTGCCAGCAGCCAAGACAGGATGGCTGTTGAGCAGTTCTTC.